This T cell receptor beta chain emerged from a study of Graves' ophthalmopathy and Graves' hyperthyroidism. Study conclusions and caveats: In separating ophthalmopathy from stable hyperthyroidism, a 13-signature model achieved about 90% sensitivity and 75% to 84% specificity.

Only one count was recorded for this clonotype. Its antigen is undetermined. V was pared by 6 bases and J by 3 bases, with 11 bases between. The CDR3 spans 14 residues. Per the germline V gene, CDR1 is KGHSH and CDR2 is LQKENI. Researchers took RNA transcripts and amplified TCR beta CDR3 regions from them. A first-round RT-PCR used HTBI primers, followed by a second-round multiplex PCR. TCRdb ran MiXCR on the multiplex PCR reads and lists one entry per CDR3 protein. The sample carries around 1,000,000 distinct CDR3 sequences, roughly 35% recorded once. Sequenced: peripheral blood or thyroid tissue (not recorded which). This TCR derives from an adult man with Graves' hyperthyroidism. The V call is TRBV18, the J call TRBJ1-4; D is ambiguous. DNA for the CDR3: TGTGCCAGCTCCCCGGGTTCGGCTAATGAAAAACTGTTTTTT. It is translated as CASSPGSANEKLFF.